This is a list of T cell receptor beta chains from one sample in a study of T-cell reconstitution after alpha-beta-depleted transplantation in children. One entry per CDR3 protein results from TCRdb running MiXCR on the PCR reads. The table records about 500,000 distinct CDR3 sequences, less than 35% of them present only once. The material was PBMCs from the stem cell graft donor, obtained from the stem cell graft. Receptors originate from a human donor who donated a stem cell graft to a child with aplastic anemia. Both conserved end residues are part of each CDR3. The order of the fields is J gene, V gene, CDR3 protein.

J gene: TRBJ1-1; V gene: TRBV6-2/TRBV6-3; CDR3 protein: CASSYPHLGGMEDEAFF
J gene: TRBJ2-7; V gene: TRBV12-3/TRBV12-4; CDR3 protein: CASSFASSGSLPYEQYF
J gene: TRBJ2-1; V gene: TRBV20-1; CDR3 protein: CSALLTSGNNEQF
J gene: TRBJ2-3; V gene: TRBV12-3/TRBV12-4; CDR3 protein: CASRREGNTQYF
J gene: TRBJ1-5; V gene: TRBV7-9; CDR3 protein: CASSLIDSNQPQHF
J gene: TRBJ1-1; V gene: TRBV12-3/TRBV12-4; CDR3 protein: CASTSHGSNTEAFF
J gene: TRBJ2-6; V gene: TRBV21-1; CDR3 protein: CASSGRHSGANVLTF
J gene: TRBJ2-2; V gene: TRBV12-3/TRBV12-4; CDR3 protein: CASSLGLNTGELFF
J gene: TRBJ2-3; V gene: TRBV29-1; CDR3 protein: CSVAPSLTGATDTQYF
J gene: TRBJ2-4; V gene: TRBV12-3/TRBV12-4; CDR3 protein: CASSFIKNIQYF
J gene: TRBJ2-1; V gene: TRBV7-9; CDR3 protein: CASSLEFGEHFF
J gene: TRBJ1-5; V gene: TRBV5-5; CDR3 protein: CASSSGPANLNQPQHF
J gene: TRBJ2-7; V gene: TRBV20-1; CDR3 protein: CSARDASQALHYEQYF
J gene: TRBJ2-3; V gene: TRBV11-2; CDR3 protein: CASSPNSGRVTDTQYF
J gene: TRBJ2-5; V gene: TRBV20-1; CDR3 protein: CSALVTSVETQYF
J gene: TRBJ2-1; V gene: TRBV29-1; CDR3 protein: CSVERAALAGGRYNEQFF
J gene: TRBJ1-2; V gene: TRBV30; CDR3 protein: CAWSEGGYGYTF
J gene: TRBJ1-4; V gene: TRBV5-1; CDR3 protein: CASSVRNRNEKLFF
J gene: TRBJ2-2; V gene: TRBV7-6; CDR3 protein: CASSLEAASGINTGELFF
J gene: TRBJ1-3; V gene: TRBV7-8; CDR3 protein: CASSPLGGTGNTIYF
J gene: TRBJ1-3; V gene: TRBV20-1; CDR3 protein: CSASGRGAGGNTIYF
J gene: TRBJ1-2; V gene: TRBV5-6; CDR3 protein: CASSLGEASYGYTF
J gene: TRBJ2-2; V gene: TRBV12-3/TRBV12-4; CDR3 protein: CASSLREDTGELFF
J gene: TRBJ2-7; V gene: TRBV28; CDR3 protein: CASIPRGTYEQYF
J gene: TRBJ2-2; V gene: TRBV29-1; CDR3 protein: CSVEYRRENTGELFF
J gene: TRBJ2-6; V gene: TRBV10-3; CDR3 protein: CAIRARVDGANVLTF
J gene: TRBJ2-1; V gene: TRBV2; CDR3 protein: CASTYSGRGGEQFF
J gene: TRBJ1-2; V gene: TRBV12-3/TRBV12-4; CDR3 protein: CASRLGHYGYTF
J gene: TRBJ2-5; V gene: TRBV18; CDR3 protein: CASSPFGSETQYF
J gene: TRBJ2-1; V gene: TRBV7-9; CDR3 protein: CASSLAPYCEQFF
J gene: TRBJ1-6; V gene: TRBV12-3/TRBV12-4; CDR3 protein: CASSSGTGDTLHF
J gene: TRBJ1-4; V gene: TRBV29-1; CDR3 protein: CSVGNLAPGNEKLFF
J gene: TRBJ1-2; V gene: TRBV12-3/TRBV12-4; CDR3 protein: CASRGDNLYGYTF
J gene: TRBJ1-2; V gene: TRBV24-1; CDR3 protein: CATSAFTGKDGYTF
J gene: TRBJ1-5; V gene: TRBV21-1; CDR3 protein: CASSAGQLTNQPQHF
J gene: TRBJ2-7; V gene: TRBV5-4; CDR3 protein: CASGGTGSYEQYF
J gene: TRBJ1-1; V gene: TRBV6-2/TRBV6-3; CDR3 protein: CASSYRGPMNTEAFF
J gene: TRBJ2-1; V gene: TRBV5-1; CDR3 protein: CASSLGVRLADNEQFF
J gene: TRBJ1-1; V gene: TRBV20-1; CDR3 protein: CSAIDRRMNTEAFF
J gene: TRBJ2-1; V gene: TRBV20-1; CDR3 protein: CSAPTSVRNEQFF
J gene: TRBJ1-4; V gene: TRBV20-1; CDR3 protein: CSASRQFRGGEKLFF
J gene: TRBJ1-1; V gene: TRBV5-4; CDR3 protein: CASSGSVGNTEAFF
J gene: TRBJ2-7; V gene: TRBV7-2; CDR3 protein: CASSFYGSYEQYF
J gene: TRBJ1-2; V gene: TRBV6-1; CDR3 protein: CASIPKSSRDYGYTF
J gene: TRBJ1-4; V gene: TRBV6-5; CDR3 protein: CASSYFQGSATNEKLFF
J gene: TRBJ1-2; V gene: TRBV13; CDR3 protein: CASSLGTGYYGYTF
J gene: TRBJ1-5; V gene: TRBV29-1; CDR3 protein: CSVGWGNQPQHF
J gene: TRBJ2-1; V gene: TRBV5-1; CDR3 protein: CASRFRGTGGDEQFF
J gene: TRBJ1-2; V gene: TRBV20-1; CDR3 protein: CSASSGTGSGNYGYTF
J gene: TRBJ2-1; V gene: TRBV28; CDR3 protein: CASSLVGGLDSEQFF
J gene: TRBJ2-1; V gene: TRBV12-3/TRBV12-4; CDR3 protein: CASSWGLAGAGEQFF